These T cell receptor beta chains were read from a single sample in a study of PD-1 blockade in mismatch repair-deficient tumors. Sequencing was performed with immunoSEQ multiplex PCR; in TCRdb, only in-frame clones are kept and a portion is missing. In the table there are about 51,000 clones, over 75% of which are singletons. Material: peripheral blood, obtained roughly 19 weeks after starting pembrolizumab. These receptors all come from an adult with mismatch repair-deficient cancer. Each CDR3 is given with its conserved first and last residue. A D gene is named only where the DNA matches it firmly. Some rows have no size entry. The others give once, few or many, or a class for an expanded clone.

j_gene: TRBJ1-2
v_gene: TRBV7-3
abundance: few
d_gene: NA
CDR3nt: TGTGCCAGCAGCTTAAGTGCAGCTTATGGCTACACCTTC
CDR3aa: CASSLSAAYGYTF

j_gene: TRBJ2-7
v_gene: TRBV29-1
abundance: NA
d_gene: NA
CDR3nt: TGCAGCGTTAGGACGTACGAGCAGTACTTC
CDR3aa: CSVRTYEQYF

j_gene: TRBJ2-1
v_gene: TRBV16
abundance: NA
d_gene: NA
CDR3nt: TGTGCCAGCAGCCGGCGACAGGCTTACAATGAGCAGTTCTTC
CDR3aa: CASSRRQAYNEQFF

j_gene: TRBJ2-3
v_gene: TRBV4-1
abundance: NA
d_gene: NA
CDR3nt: TGCGCCAGCAGCCAAGATAGGCCCGGCATCGATACGCAGTATTTT
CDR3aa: CASSQDRPGIDTQYF

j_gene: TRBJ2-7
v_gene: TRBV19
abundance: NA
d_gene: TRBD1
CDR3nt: TGTGCCAGTAGTATGAATCAGGGGGTGGACTACGAGCAGTACTTC
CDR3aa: CASSMNQGVDYEQYF

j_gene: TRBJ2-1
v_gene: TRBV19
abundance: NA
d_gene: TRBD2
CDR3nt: TGTGCCAGTAGTTCCGGGACTAGCGGGGCCAATCCCTACAATGAGCAGTTCTTC
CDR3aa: CASSSGTSGANPYNEQFF

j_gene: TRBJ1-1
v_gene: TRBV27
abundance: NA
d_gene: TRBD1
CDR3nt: TGTGCCAGCAGTTTATACAGGGGGGACACTGAAGCTTTCTTT
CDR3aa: CASSLYRGDTEAFF

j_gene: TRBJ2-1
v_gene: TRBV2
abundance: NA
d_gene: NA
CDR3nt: TGTGCCAGCAGGAATATGACACCTGCTCCGGTTGATGAGCAGTTCTTC
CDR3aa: CASRNMTPAPVDEQFF

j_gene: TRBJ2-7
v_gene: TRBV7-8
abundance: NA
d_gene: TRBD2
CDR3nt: TGTGCCAGCAGTGGACTAGCGGTGATGTACGAGCAGTACTTC
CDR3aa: CASSGLAVMYEQYF

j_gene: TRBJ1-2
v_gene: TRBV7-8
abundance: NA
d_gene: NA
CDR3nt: TGTGCCAGCAGCTTAGGGGGCCAGGGAGACGGCTACACCTTC
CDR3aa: CASSLGGQGDGYTF

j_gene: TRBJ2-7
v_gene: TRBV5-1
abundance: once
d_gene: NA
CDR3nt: TGCGCCAGCAGGAGGGCGGAGGGATCCTACGAGCAGTACTTC
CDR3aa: CASRRAEGSYEQYF

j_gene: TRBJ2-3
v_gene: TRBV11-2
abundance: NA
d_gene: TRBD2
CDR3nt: TGTGCCAGCAGCTTTATCTTCACTAGCGGGAAAGGCACAGATACGCAGTATTTT
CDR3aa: CASSFIFTSGKGTDTQYF

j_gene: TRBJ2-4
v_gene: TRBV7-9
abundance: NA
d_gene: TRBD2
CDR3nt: TGTGCCAGCAGCTTAGAAAAGACTAGCGGTGAGGCCAAAAACATTCAGTACTTC
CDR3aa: CASSLEKTSGEAKNIQYF

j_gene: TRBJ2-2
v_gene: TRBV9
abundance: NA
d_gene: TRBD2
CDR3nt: TGTGCCAGCACCTCCGGGACTACGAACACCGGGGAGCTGTTTTTT
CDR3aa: CASTSGTTNTGELFF

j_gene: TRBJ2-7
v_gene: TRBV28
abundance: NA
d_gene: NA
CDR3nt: TGTGCCAGCGCAGGGAATTCCTACGAGCAGTACTTC
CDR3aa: CASAGNSYEQYF

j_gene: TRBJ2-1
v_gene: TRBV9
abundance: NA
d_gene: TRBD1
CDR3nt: TGTGCCAGCAGCGTAGTCCCCCCCGCCCTGACAGGGTCCTACAATGAGCAGTTCTTC
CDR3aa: CASSVVPPALTGSYNEQFF

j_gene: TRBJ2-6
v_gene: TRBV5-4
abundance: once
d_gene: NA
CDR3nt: TGTGCCAGCAGCATCAAGGGGGCCAACGTCCTGACTTTC
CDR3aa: CASSIKGANVLTF

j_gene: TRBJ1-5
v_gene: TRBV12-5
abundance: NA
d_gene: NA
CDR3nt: TGTGCTAGTGGTTTGAATGGGGCTCCCAGCAATCAGCCCCAGCATTTT
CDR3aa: CASGLNGAPSNQPQHF

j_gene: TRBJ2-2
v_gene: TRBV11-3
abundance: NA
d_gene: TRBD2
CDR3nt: TGTGCCAGCAGCACCTACCCCGGGACTAGCAGCACCGGGGAGCTGTTTTTT
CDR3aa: CASSTYPGTSSTGELFF

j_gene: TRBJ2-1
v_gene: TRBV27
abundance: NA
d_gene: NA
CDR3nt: TGTGCCAGCAGTTCTCGGGTGTCCTACAATGAGCAGTTCTTC
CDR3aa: CASSSRVSYNEQFF

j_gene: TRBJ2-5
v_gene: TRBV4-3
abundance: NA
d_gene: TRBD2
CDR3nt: TGCGCCAGCAGCCCCCAGAGCGGGAGAGCAGAGACCCAGTACTTC
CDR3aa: CASSPQSGRAETQYF

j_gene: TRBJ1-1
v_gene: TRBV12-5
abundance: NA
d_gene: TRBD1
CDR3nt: TGTGCTAGTGGTTTGGTATCGGGTTTAGGGACAGGGGTAAGGTCCACTGAAGCTTTCTTT
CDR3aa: CASGLVSGLGTGVRSTEAFF

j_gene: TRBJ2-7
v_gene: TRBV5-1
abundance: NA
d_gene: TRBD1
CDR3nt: TGCGCCAGCAGAAACGACAGGGGATCCTACGAGCAGTACTTC
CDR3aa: CASRNDRGSYEQYF

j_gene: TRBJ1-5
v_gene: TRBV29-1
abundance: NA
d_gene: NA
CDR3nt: TGCAGCGTTGTATTTCCGGGGCTCGGCAATCAGCCCCAGCATTTT
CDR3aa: CSVVFPGLGNQPQHF

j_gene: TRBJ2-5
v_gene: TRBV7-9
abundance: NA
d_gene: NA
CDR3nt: TGTGCCAGCAGCTTAGCTCCACCTGGGGGGCGGGAGACCCAGTACTTC
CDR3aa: CASSLAPPGGRETQYF

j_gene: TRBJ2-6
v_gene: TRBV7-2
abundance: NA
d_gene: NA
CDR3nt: TGTGCCAGCAGCTTAGTAGGGAGTGCTGGGGCCAACGTCCTGACTTTC
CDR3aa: CASSLVGSAGANVLTF

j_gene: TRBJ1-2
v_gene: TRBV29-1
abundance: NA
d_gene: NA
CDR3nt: TGCAGCGTTGAAGCCCCCCGAAGCTGGGACTATGGCTACACCTTC
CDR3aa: CSVEAPRSWDYGYTF

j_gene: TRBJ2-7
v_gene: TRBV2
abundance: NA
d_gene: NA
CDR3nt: TGTGCCAGCAGTCCGACAGGTCTAGGCTACGAGCAGTACTTC
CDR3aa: CASSPTGLGYEQYF

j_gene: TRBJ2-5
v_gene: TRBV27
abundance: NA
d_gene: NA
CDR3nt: TGTGCCAGCAGTTTGGGTGAGACCCAGTACTTC
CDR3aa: CASSLGETQYF

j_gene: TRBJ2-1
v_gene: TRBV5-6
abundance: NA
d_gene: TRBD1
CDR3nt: TGTGCCAGCAGCTGGACAGGGGAGGACAATGAGCAGTTCTTC
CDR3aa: CASSWTGEDNEQFF

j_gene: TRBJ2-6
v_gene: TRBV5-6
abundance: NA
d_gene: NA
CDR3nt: TGTGCCAGCAGCTTGGGGCTCCCTTTTACTGGGGCCAACGTCCTGACTTTC
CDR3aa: CASSLGLPFTGANVLTF

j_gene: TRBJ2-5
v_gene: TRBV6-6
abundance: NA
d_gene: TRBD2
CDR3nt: TGTGCCAGCCTTAGAATAGCGGGAGATGCGACCCAGTACTTC
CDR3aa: CASLRIAGDATQYF

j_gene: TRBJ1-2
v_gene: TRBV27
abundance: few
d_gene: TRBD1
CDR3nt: TGTGCCAGCAGTCCCGTCGGGACAGGGTATGGCTACACCTTC
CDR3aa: CASSPVGTGYGYTF

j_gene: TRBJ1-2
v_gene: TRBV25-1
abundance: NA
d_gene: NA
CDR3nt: TGTGCCAGCAGTGAGGCCCGGGGGGGAGCCTCCTATGGCTACACCTTC
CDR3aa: CASSEARGGASYGYTF

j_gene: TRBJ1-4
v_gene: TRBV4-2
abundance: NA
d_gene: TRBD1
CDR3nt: TGTGCCAGCAGCCAATCGGGACAGCTAAATGAAAAACTGTTTTTT
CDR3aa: CASSQSGQLNEKLFF

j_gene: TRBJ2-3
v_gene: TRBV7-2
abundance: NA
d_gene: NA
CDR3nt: TGTGCCAGCAGCTTAGAGGGGAGGGGGCGAAAAGATACGCAGTATTTT
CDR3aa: CASSLEGRGRKDTQYF

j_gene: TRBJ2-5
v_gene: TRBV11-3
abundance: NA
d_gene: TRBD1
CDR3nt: TGTGCCAGCAGCTCCGGACAGGGACAAGAGACCCAGTACTTC
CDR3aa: CASSSGQGQETQYF

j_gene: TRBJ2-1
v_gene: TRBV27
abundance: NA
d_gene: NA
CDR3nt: TGTGCCAGCAGTTGGGCCGGGGACAATTACAATGAGCAGTTCTTC
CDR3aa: CASSWAGDNYNEQFF

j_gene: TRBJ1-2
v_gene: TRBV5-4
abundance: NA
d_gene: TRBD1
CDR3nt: TGTGCCAGCAGCTCGGGACAGGGAGTCGGCTACACCTTC
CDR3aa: CASSSGQGVGYTF

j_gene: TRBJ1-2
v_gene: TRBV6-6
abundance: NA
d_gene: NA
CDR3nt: TGTGCCAGCAGTCCCCAGGGGTCCAGTGGCTACACCTTC
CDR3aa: CASSPQGSSGYTF